The subject of this entry is one TCR beta chain. This sample stems from a study of blood T cell repertoires in COVID-19. CDR1 is MNHEY and CDR2 is SMNVEV in the germline V gene (reference sequence). Losses at the gene ends were 2 bases for V and 1 base for J; bases not matched to a gene: 5. This CDR3 is 17 amino acids long. Here immunoSEQ multiplex PCR was the method, and the copy in TCRdb shows in-frame clones only, minus some. The sample lists 250,000 or so clones; 80% to 90% were seen once. This TCR came from a woman aged 40 to 50 who had been exposed to COVID-19. This sequence joins TRBV27 and TRBJ2-1, with TRBD2 identical over 10 bases. Sequences were obtained from PBMCs or T cells enriched from blood (not recorded which). CDR3 DNA: TGTGCCAGCAGTTTAAGGCTAGCGGGGGTGTCCTACAATGAGCAGTTCTTC. Translating gives CASSLRLAGVSYNEQFF.